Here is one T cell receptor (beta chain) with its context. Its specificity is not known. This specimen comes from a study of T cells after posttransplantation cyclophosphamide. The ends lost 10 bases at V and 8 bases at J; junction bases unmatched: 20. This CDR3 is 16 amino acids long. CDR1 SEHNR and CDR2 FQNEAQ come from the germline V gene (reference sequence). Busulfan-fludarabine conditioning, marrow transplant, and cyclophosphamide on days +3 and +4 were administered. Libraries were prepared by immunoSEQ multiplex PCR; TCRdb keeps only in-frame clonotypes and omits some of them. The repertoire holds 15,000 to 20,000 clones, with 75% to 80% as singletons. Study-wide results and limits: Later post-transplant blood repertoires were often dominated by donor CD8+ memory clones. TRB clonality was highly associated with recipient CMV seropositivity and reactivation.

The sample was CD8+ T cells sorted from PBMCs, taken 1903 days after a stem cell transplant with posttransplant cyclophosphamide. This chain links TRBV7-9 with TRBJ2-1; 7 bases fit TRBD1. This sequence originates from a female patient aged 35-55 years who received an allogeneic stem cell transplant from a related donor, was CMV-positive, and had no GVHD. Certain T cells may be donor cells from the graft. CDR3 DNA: TGTGCCACCCAGCTTGGTTCCGAGACAGGGCGCCATGAGCAGTTCTTC. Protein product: CATQLGSETGRHEQFF. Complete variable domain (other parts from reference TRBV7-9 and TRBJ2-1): DTGVSQNPRHKITKRGQNVTFRCDPISEHNRLYWYRQTLGQGPEFLTYFQNEAQLEKSRLLSDRFSAERPKGSFSTLEIQRTEQGDSAMYLCATQLGSETGRHEQFFGPGTRLTVL.